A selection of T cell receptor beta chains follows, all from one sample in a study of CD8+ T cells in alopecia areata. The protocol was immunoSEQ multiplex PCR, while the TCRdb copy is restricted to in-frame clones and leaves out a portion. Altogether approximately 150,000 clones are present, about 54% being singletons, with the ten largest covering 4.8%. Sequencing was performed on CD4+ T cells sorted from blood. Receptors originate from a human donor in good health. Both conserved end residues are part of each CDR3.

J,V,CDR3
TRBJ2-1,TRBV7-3,CASPGLAGANEQFF
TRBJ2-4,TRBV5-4,CASSLAGTKNIQYF
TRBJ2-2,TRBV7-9,CASRPGPGELFF
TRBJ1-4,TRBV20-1,CSARDKGKLFF
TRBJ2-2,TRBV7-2,CASSLQGMGTGELFF
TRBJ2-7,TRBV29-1,CSVLIWWSRSYEQYF
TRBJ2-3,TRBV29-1,CSVDVRVGTDTQYF
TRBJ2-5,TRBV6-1,CASTGSYQETQYF
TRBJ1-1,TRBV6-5,CASSDPRVLVAFF
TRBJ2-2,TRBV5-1,CASSLTSGTGELFF
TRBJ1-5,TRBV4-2,CASSRAGGVGQPQHF
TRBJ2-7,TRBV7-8,CASSSWTSGRASLYEQYF
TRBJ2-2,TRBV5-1,CASSLLLAGVPGELFF
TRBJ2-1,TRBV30,CACLRWVRNEQFF
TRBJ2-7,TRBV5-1,CASRQYTSSYEQYF
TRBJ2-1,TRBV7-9,CASSLGTSSYNEQFF
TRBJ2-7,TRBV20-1,CSASPTYEQYF
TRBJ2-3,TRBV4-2,CASSQGGGNTQYF
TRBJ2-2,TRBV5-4,CASSLDPSRGELFF
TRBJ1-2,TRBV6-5,CASSYSGVYGYTF
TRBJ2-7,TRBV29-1,CSVVAGGTQYF
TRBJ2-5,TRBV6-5,CASSPTGAPVETQYF
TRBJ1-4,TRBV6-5,CASVHGQGVEKLFF
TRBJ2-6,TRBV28,CASSSPGQLSSGANVLTF
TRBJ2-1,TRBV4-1,CASSQGGLALIYNEQFF
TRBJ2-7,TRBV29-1,CSVVGQGYEQYF
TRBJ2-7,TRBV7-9,CASSLSREAGGEQYF
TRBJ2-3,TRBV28,CASSLYTDTQYF
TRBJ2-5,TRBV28,CASARVEFQETQYF
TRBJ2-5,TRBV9,CASSPRLAGVETQYF
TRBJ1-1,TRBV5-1,CASSLTGGNTEAFF
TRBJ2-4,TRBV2,CASSEHTTRNIQYF
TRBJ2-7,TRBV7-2,CASTQMAGGYEQYF
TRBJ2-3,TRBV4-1,CASSQGPVRGTDTQYF
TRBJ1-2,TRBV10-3,CAISESPPRDSYGYTF
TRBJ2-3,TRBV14,CASSQDRLAGTQYF
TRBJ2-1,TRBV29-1,CSVGEVSYNEQFF
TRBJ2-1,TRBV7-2,CASSLVPRGSYNEQFF
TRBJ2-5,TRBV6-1,CASRSAGKWEWYF
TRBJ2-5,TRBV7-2,CASSLTRDRGETQYF
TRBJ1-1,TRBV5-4,CASSGGTANTEAFF